This entry is about one T cell receptor (beta chain). This clonotype was seen ten or more times. Its cognate antigen has yet to be identified. No much larger clone is present one base from it, and per-base qualities are unavailable. In the paper's terms, the treatment or condition label means: live attenuated yellow fever vaccine strain. At every blood-draw timepoint, two biological replicates of bulk PBMCs were collected. A standard Ficoll-Paque protocol was used to isolate PBMCs from peripheral blood. TriZol was used to extract RNA from bulk PBMCs, CD4 and CD8 fractions, and dextramer-positive and dextramer-negative fractions. This sample was taken from a study of T cells after yellow fever vaccination (dated by TCRdb to between 2018 and 2021). Regarding the research as a whole: The SMART-Seq v4 Ultra Low Input RNA kit was used to prepare libraries from fractions with low cell numbers. Two healthy male donors, one aged 18 to 29 and one aged 30 to 40 years, made up the cohort. Blood was drawn at multiple timepoints before and after primary and secondary immunization, with bulk PBMC replicates and cell subsets isolated. To follow T-cell clones before and after primary and booster YFV17D yellow fever vaccination, bulk TCR alpha and beta repertoires were sequenced over time.

Overall results and qualifications from the work: Only a couple of donors were included in the study, so the extent to which the findings can be generalized is limited. Most clones expanded after primary vaccination (about 96% of CD4 and over 80% of CD8) were re-detected after the booster, suggesting that broad memory maintenance occurred. Because abundant contaminating clonotypes from the bulk population could be contained in FACS-sorted repertoires, computational filtering was required. A small fraction of clonotypes showed up in both the CD4 and CD8 compartments, probably as a result of convergent recombination. Compared with the primary T-cell response, the secondary T-cell response was weaker but faster, peaking on day 5 rather than day 15.

TCR cDNA was synthesized by 5'RACE template switching, which introduced a universal primer site and unique molecular identifiers. cDNA synthesis was primed from both the TCR alpha and TCR beta constant segments. Libraries were amplified in two PCR steps, with sample barcodes and sequencing adapters added in the second step. Libraries were sequenced on Illumina HiSeq 2500 (2x100 bp) or NovaSeq (2x150 bp). Turning to the authors' computational methods: MIGEC was used to demultiplex reads and collapse the reads into UMI consensus sequences, and MiXCR was used for V(D)J alignment. Vaccine-responding clonotypes were defined with edgeR using replicate PBMC samples, requiring FDR below 0.01 and a log2 fold change above 5 up to day 15. Each bulk clonotype was labeled CD4 or CD8 based on which sequenced repertoire, CD4 or CD8, contained the clonotype at higher abundance. TCRdb reprocessing: public reads trimmed at Q25 with fastp, clones called with MiXCR, in-frame beta chains kept. Rows matching on CDR3 protein sequence are summarized as one entry with the most common DNA and genes. The V and J calls and clone size are TCRdb's, not the authors'. Across this sample there are 610,000 or so distinct CDR3 sequences, with 9% to 15% seen only once. The ten biggest clones cover under 15% of the sample.

V loses 4 bases, J loses 6 bases, and the germline ends lie 10 bases apart. For CDR1 and CDR2, the germline V gene lists SGHTA and FQGNSA. From the cysteine up to the phenylalanine, the CDR3 has a length of 13 residues. The only DNA kept is the CDR3, 39 bases in frame from the first base. The clonotype comes from a young man who received the YFV17D yellow fever vaccine. Recombination linked TRBV7-2 to TRBJ2-1, with no confidently assigned D gene. The material was PBMCs, obtained on the day of the yellow fever booster vaccination. The nucleotide sequence is TGTGCCAGCAGCTCAGGACCGGCCAATGAGCAGTTCTTC. Its product reads: CASSSGPANEQFF.